This T cell receptor (beta chain) originates from a study of blood T cell repertoires in COVID-19. The wider study: T cells, B-cell-depleted T cells, or PBMCs supplied cDNA or gDNA.

Clinical history as reported by participants underpinned cohort assignment. The CDR3 length is 12 residues. Germline V gene data show CDR1 as LNHDA and CDR2 as SQIVND (reference sequence). V shed 10 bases and J shed 8 bases, with 17 bases lying between them. Per the original methods: Quantification of nucleated cells was approximated via reference gene primer amplification. Measured with immunoSEQ multiplex PCR; TCRdb has only the in-frame clones, and not every one. That table gives V, J and clone size, and the DNA gave D and trimming. The table shows fewer than 500,000 clones, with approximately 86% occurring only once.

The chain joins TRBV19 to TRBJ1-2; D is unresolved. Sequencing was carried out using PBMCs or T cells enriched from blood (not recorded which). This TCR derives from a woman between 18 and 29 years old who had recovered from COVID-19. The CDR3 region has the DNA TGTGCCACCCAGGCGTGGCGAGAGGGCTACACCTTC. It specifies CATQAWREGYTF.